This T cell receptor (beta chain) originates from a study of cytomegalovirus exposure and HLA in healthy donors (dated by TCRdb to about 2017). Broadly, across the study: According to a later analysis, one platform produced both the 110 or so validation repertoires and the approximately 600 repertoires of the first cohort. The study was designed to test whether signatures of past pathogen exposure could be identified by cataloging public T cell receptors. A separate validation cohort of roughly 110 different subjects was used in addition to the approximately 700-subject first cohort. High-throughput TCR immunosequencing, statistical association of individual TCRs with disease status, and machine learning were combined to predict cytomegalovirus infection status.

Summary of the overall study and its limitations: The classifier was reported to diagnose cytomegalovirus status with high specificity and sensitivity in both the original and validation cohorts. It was suggested by the authors that the approach could potentially be generalized to other disease states and immunological phenotypes. The study gave a list of 150 to 200 TCR beta chains associated with cytomegalovirus. While some public TCRs were present in many individuals, most TCR sequences turned up only very rarely across donors. Of the cluster scores, roughly 95% were above 0 in a later analysis, which found that TCRs clustered in the first cohort also tended to co-occur in the 120 validation repertoires. A later analysis had no HLA typing for the validation cohort, so co-occurrence there was scored across all 130 or so repertoires. In vitro tests confirmed that a few of the cytomegalovirus-associated TCR beta chains recognize cytomegalovirus antigens.

Compared with germline, V lacks 3 bases and J lacks 2 bases; bases without a gene match: 6. Taken from cysteine to phenylalanine, the CDR3 has 15 residues. Just CDR3 DNA is preserved here, 45 bases in frame from base 1. CDR1 is given as SGDLS and CDR2 as YYNGEE, both from the germline V gene. Turning to this clone: It lacks a known antigen. The record has no base qualities; no much larger clone is one base away.

The donors were included in the validation cohort of approximately 120 subjects, a group kept apart from the roughly 700-subject first cohort. The library was obtained by the immunoSEQ multiplex PCR assay. Under the source paper's analysis protocol: A statistical classification framework was built to diagnose cytomegalovirus status from the catalog of TCR beta chain sequences. TCRdb obtained this table from immuneACCESS and retained in-frame rearrangements with V and J assigned. These tables miss some clones; where compared with another copy, unresolved V genes account for less than half of the shortfall, and the remainder is unexplained. That table furnishes V, J and clone size, whereas the DNA furnished D and trimming. The sample table lists some 140,000 clones, approximately 85% of them with a count of one. The ten most abundant clones make up almost 1.5% of the sample.

The chain joins TRBV9 to TRBJ2-5; a stretch of 8 junction bases matches TRBD1. The receptor was derived from a woman aged 25 to 39 in good health and CMV-seronegative. Sequenced sample: PBMCs. The nucleotides read TGTGCCAGCAGCGCTACTGGGACAGGACAAGAGACCCAGTACTTC. It is translated as CASSATGTGQETQYF.